The clone carrying this T cell receptor (beta chain) was seen at least ten times. RNA transcripts served as the template for amplifying TCR beta CDR3 regions. First-round RT-PCR with HTBI primers amplified the TCR CDR3 region. TCRdb re-analysed the multiplex PCR reads in MiXCR, keeping a single row per CDR3 protein. The profile covers 300,000 to 450,000 distinct CDR3 sequences, with less than 20% appearing a single time and 35% to 45% taken by the ten largest. This sample is drawn from a study of T cells in Graves' hyperthyroidism and ophthalmopathy. The origin of this receptor is a man in his late teens or twenties with Graves' ophthalmopathy. Sequencing used blood.

Here the CDR3 reads CASSLASDRDTGELFF. The CDR3 nucleotides read TGCGCCAGCAGCTTGGCCTCGGACAGGGACACCGGGGAGCTGTTTTTT. The chain is built from TRBV5-1 and TRBJ2-2; 8 bases match TRBD1. This CDR3 has 16 residues. With V trimmed by 0 bases and J by 3 bases, 4 bases remained unmatched. From germline, CDR1 is SGHRS and CDR2 YFSETQ.